These 19 T cell receptor beta chains share one sample of origin, sequenced in a study of blood T cell repertoires in COVID-19. TCRdb's table, derived via immunoSEQ multiplex PCR, lists solely in-frame clones and lacks some. The sample records around 25,000 clones, over 75% being singletons. Specimen: peripheral blood. The receptors here all came from a man aged 70 or older with acute or convalescent COVID-19.

This chain links TRBV5-5 with TRBJ2-2; 9 bases align to TRBD1. The J segment lost 2 bases and the V segment lost 4 bases, leaving 3 bases of the junction unmatched. Germline CDR1 reads SGHKS; CDR2 reads YYEKEE (reference sequence). This CDR3 contains 15 residues. CDR3 bases: TGTGCCAGCAGCCGGACAGGGGACAACACCGGGGAGCTGTTTTTT. It specifies CASSRTGDNTGELFF.

This chain links TRBV4-3 with TRBJ1-2, with TRBD1 as a possible D gene (6 bases). The CDR3 is 13 amino acids. Trimming cost V 3 bases and J 4 bases, with 9 bases left between them. Germline assignment: CDR1 LGHNA and CDR2 YSLEER. The CDR3 is CASSHRQAYGYTF. CDR3 DNA: TGCGCCAGCAGCCACAGACAGGCCTATGGCTACACCTTC.

This chain joins TRBV29-1 and TRBJ2-7; D possibly corresponds to TRBD2 (5 bases). The CDR3 totals 13 residues. Trimming cost V 5 bases and J 7 bases, with 18 bases left between them. Germline CDR1 SQVTM, CDR2 ANQGSEA. Here the CDR3 DNA reads TGCAGCGTTAAGGTCAGCCGGGCGGGTGAGCAGTACTTC. It is translated as CSVKVSRAGEQYF.

J is TRBJ1-2 and V is TRBV30; D is unresolved. The CDR3 is 14 amino acids. Trimming took 0 bases from V and 5 from J, leaving 13 bases between them. Germline V gives CDR1 GTSNPN, CDR2 SVGIG (reference sequence). The CDR3 sequence is CAWSVIRKIYGYTF. The CDR3 nucleotides read TGTGCCTGGAGTGTAATCAGGAAAATTTATGGCTACACCTTC.

The chain has TRBV2 and TRBJ2-4; no clear D. CDR1 SNHLY and CDR2 FYNNEI come from the germline V gene. Deletions cut 7 bases from V and 1 base from J, with 8 bases between. The CDR3 spans 13 residues. The CDR3 DNA reads TGTGCCAGCAACGCGTGGGCCAAAAACATTCAGTACTTC. Its protein is CASNAWAKNIQYF.

This chain uses TRBV6-2 or TRBV6-3 with TRBJ2-7; weak D call: TRBD2 (5 bases). Deletions cut 5 bases from V and 2 bases from J, with 13 bases between. This CDR3 spans 14 amino acids. Germline assignment: CDR1 MNHEY and CDR2 SVGEGT. In DNA form, the CDR3 reads TGTGCCAGCAGTCTCCGACGGGGAACCTACGAGCAGTACTTC. The encoded protein is CASSLRRGTYEQYF.

The genes are TRBV7-2 and TRBJ2-4, with 10 positions matching TRBD1. The CDR3 sequence is 15 residues long. Trimming at V came to 4 bases and at J to 5 bases, leaving 5 bases not matched to a gene. CDR1 is SGHTA, CDR2 FQGNSA, per germline. CDR3 protein: CASSSDRGEENIQYF. The CDR3 DNA is TGTGCCAGCAGCTCGGACAGGGGGGAGGAAAACATTCAGTACTTC.

The chain links TRBV7-9 to TRBJ1-1; no clear D gene. The CDR3 covers 12 residues. Germline V CDR1 and CDR2: SEHNR, FQNEAQ (reference sequence). Trimming shortened V by 1 base and J by 10 bases, and 10 bases separated the two germline ends. Here the CDR3 reads CASSLEALGAFF. CDR3 nucleotide sequence: TGTGCCAGCAGCTTAGAGGCGCTAGGAGCTTTCTTT.

The rearrangement joins TRBV20-1 to TRBJ2-7; D perhaps matches TRBD1 (5 bases). Germline CDR1 reads DFQATT; CDR2 reads SNEGSKA (reference sequence). The germline V and J ends were trimmed by 3 bases and 4 bases, with 10 bases remaining between them. This CDR3 has 12 residues. The CDR3 reads CSASAQGYEQYF. Here the CDR3 DNA reads TGCAGTGCTAGTGCCCAGGGTTACGAGCAGTACTTC.

This rearrangement joins TRBV19 to TRBJ2-1, with TRBD2 identical over 10 bases. CDR1 and CDR2 from the germline V gene are LNHDA and SQIVND (reference sequence). With V trimmed by 10 bases and J by 6 bases, 6 bases remained unmatched. The CDR3 is 13 amino acids. The CDR3 spells CATLLAGTNEQFF. CDR3 in DNA: TGTGCCACCTTACTAGCGGGAACCAATGAGCAGTTCTTC.

This rearrangement joins TRBV30 to TRBJ1-5; D perhaps matches TRBD1 (5 bases). CDR3 size: 15 residues. Germline-derived CDR1 and CDR2 are GTSNPN and SVGIG (reference sequence). The V and J ends lost 5 bases and 1 base respectively, with 15 bases between them. CDR3 sequence: CAWRYGGASNQPQHF. CDR3 in DNA: TGTGCCTGGCGGTATGGAGGGGCGAGCAATCAGCCCCAGCATTTT.

In the case of this clone: In the same sample, other DNA sequences code for this CDR3. The J gene is TRBJ2-7, the V gene TRBV19, with TRBD1 matching over 7 bases. J was trimmed by 2 bases and V by 5 bases; bases with no gene match: 6. Germline CDR1 is LNHDA and CDR2 is SQIVND (reference sequence). This CDR3 comprises 14 residues. Written as DNA, the CDR3 is TGTGCCAGTAGTCCCCGGACAGGAACCTACGAGCAGTACTTC. It specifies CASSPRTGTYEQYF.

On this clone: One end of the junction is discordant with germline, which a read error may explain. CDR3 residues: CASSLGLAGVIF. CDR3 nucleotide sequence: TGTGCCAGCAGCTTGGGACTAGCGGGAGTGATCTTC. The gene calls are TRBV7-9 and TRBJ2-1; 14 bases fit TRBD2. Germline lookup yields CDR1 SEHNR and CDR2 FQNEAQ (reference sequence). The CDR3 contains 12 residues.

V and J are TRBV3-1 (or the pseudogene TRBV3-2) and TRBJ2-5; D uncertain. Trimming took 10 bases from V and 4 from J, leaving 13 bases between them. In germline, CDR1 is LGHDT, CDR2 YNNKEL (reference sequence). This CDR3 has 12 amino acids. The CDR3 DNA reads TGTGCCACATCTCCAGGTAGAGAGACCCAGTACTTC. Its protein is CATSPGRETQYF.

The rearrangement joins TRBV7-8 to TRBJ1-2; D is uncertain. Germline V lookup: CDR1 SGHVS, CDR2 FQNEAQ. V shed 3 bases and J shed 2 bases, with 7 bases lying between them. The CDR3 length is 13 residues. CDR3 loop: CASSFGENYGYTF. CDR3 DNA sequence: TGTGCCAGCAGCTTCGGGGAAAACTATGGCTACACCTTC.

This chain joins TRBV7-2 and TRBJ1-3; TRBD1 might be the D (5 bases). In germline, CDR1 is SGHTA, CDR2 FQGNSA. The CDR3 runs to 14 residues. Trimming took off 3 bases at V and 4 bases at J, with 10 bases between the two ends. CDR3 protein: CASSFQGPGNTIYF. DNA for the CDR3: TGTGCCAGCAGCTTTCAGGGCCCGGGAAACACCATATATTTT.

The chain is built from TRBV7-2 and TRBJ1-1, with 9 positions matching TRBD1. The CDR3 is 15 residues long. The ends lost 5 bases at V and 6 bases at J; junction bases unmatched: 10. Germline loops: CDR1 SGHTA, CDR2 FQGNSA. Written as DNA, the CDR3 is TGTGCCAGCAGCGCTAAAGACAGGGGGATGGCTGAAGCTTTCTTT. Translation gives CASSAKDRGMAEAFF.

This rearrangement joins TRBV6-5 to TRBJ2-7; D not resolved. CDR3 length: 11 amino acids. Per germline, CDR1 MNHEY and CDR2 SVGAGI. V gave up 5 bases and J gave up 3 bases, with 5 bases separating them. The CDR3: CASSRYYEQYF. The CDR3 DNA is TGTGCCAGCAGTCGGTACTACGAGCAGTACTTC.

The chain couples TRBV13 to TRBJ1-2; TRBD1 matches at 7 bases. The CDR3 is made up of 16 amino acids. The V gene end was trimmed by 4 bases and the J gene end by 3 bases; junction bases not matched to a gene: 11. Looked up from germline, CDR1 is PRHDT and CDR2 is FYEKMQ (reference sequence). The CDR3 coding sequence is TGTGCCAGCAGCTCCCGGGACAGCCAGTCCTACTATGGCTACACCTTC. This translates into CASSSRDSQSYYGYTF.